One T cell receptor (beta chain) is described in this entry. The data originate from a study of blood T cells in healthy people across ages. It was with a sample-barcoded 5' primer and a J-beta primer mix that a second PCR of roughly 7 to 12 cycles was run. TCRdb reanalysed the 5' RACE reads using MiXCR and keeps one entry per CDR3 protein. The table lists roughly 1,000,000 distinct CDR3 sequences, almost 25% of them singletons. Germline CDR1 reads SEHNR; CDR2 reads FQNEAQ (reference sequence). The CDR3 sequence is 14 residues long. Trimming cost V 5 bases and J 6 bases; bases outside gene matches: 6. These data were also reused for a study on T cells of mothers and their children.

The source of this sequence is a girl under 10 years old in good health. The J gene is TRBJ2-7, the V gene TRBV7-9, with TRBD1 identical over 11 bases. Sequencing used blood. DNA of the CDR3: TGTGCCAGCAGCCTCGCGGGACAGGGGGGCGAGCAGTACTTC. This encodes CASSLAGQGGEQYF.